Presented here are 18 T cell receptor beta chains from one specimen sequenced in a study of shared clonotypes between healthy human individuals. Measured with immunoSEQ multiplex PCR; TCRdb has only the in-frame clones, and not every one. The table includes around 700,000 clones, around 74% detected once. The sequenced material came from memory CD4+ T cells sorted from blood. The subset: CD45RA-negative fraction. These TCRs come from a woman between 25 and 40 years old in good health.

V gene TRBV5-5 combines with J gene TRBJ1-5, with 9 bases lining up with TRBD1. The CDR3 is 15 amino acids. Germline CDR1 reads SGHKS; CDR2 reads YYEKEE (reference sequence). J gave up 4 bases and V 4 bases, and 6 bases lay outside the gene matches. CDR3 protein: CASSPGTGYNQPQHF. The CDR3 DNA follows: TGTGCCAGCAGCCCGGGGACAGGGTATAATCAGCCCCAGCATTTT.

This chain uses TRBV29-1 with TRBJ2-1; 9 positions match TRBD2. Germline V gives CDR1 SQVTM, CDR2 ANQGSEA. The length of the CDR3 is 16 residues. V was clipped by 0 bases and J by 5 bases; unmatched bases: 8. The CDR3 loop is CSVEDSRTSANNEQFF. As DNA, the CDR3 is TGCAGCGTTGAAGATTCCAGGACTAGCGCGAACAATGAGCAGTTCTTC.

This chain links TRBV28 with TRBJ2-3; no definite D call. V was cut by 4 bases and J by 4 bases, with 9 bases left in between. CDR3 length equals 13 residues. CDR1 and CDR2 (germline): MDHEN, SYDVKM. Here the CDR3 reads CASSSGQPDTQYF. CDR3 in DNA: TGTGCCAGCAGTTCCGGTCAGCCAGATACGCAGTATTTT.

The rearrangement uses TRBV5-1 and TRBJ2-3; 9 nucleotides match TRBD2. The ends lost 4 bases at V and 2 bases at J; junction bases unmatched: 11. This CDR3 has 17 residues. Germline assignment: CDR1 SGHRS and CDR2 YFSETQ. CDR3: CASSEAPGLAATDTQYF. CDR3 bases: TGCGCCAGCAGCGAAGCTCCGGGACTAGCAGCCACAGATACGCAGTATTTT.

The chain combines TRBV19 with TRBJ2-1; 10 bases line up with TRBD2. The germline V gene has CDR1 LNHDA and CDR2 SQIVND (reference sequence). V lost 4 bases to trimming and J lost 8 bases; unmatched junction nucleotides: 17. The CDR3 has 18 amino acids. CDR3 sequence (DNA): TGTGCCAGTAGTACCCCCCCGGCTAGCGGGAGTTTCCGAGATGAGCAGTTCTTC. Protein: CASSTPPASGSFRDEQFF.

V and J are TRBV28 and TRBJ1-2; D call uncertain. The CDR3 runs 16 residues. Germline V CDR1 and CDR2: MDHEN, SYDVKM. V was pared by 4 bases and J by 3 bases, with 18 bases between. The CDR3 nucleotides read TGTGCCAGCAGTTCTACCCAGGTGTCTGGAGACTATGGCTACACCTTC. It codes for CASSSTQVSGDYGYTF.

The chain joins TRBV29-1 to TRBJ2-1; D unresolved. The germline V gene encodes CDR1 SQVTM and CDR2 ANQGSEA. The CDR3 totals 11 residues. Trimming cost V 3 bases and J 15 bases, with 15 bases left between them. The CDR3 DNA is TGCAGCGTTGATCTAGGTCTAAAGGGGTTCTTC. Its protein is CSVDLGLKGFF.

On this clone: The sample has other DNA sequences that encode this CDR3 too. Here the CDR3 reads CASSLSGSYGYTF. CDR3 DNA: TGTGCCAGCAGTTTATCTGGGAGTTATGGCTACACCTTC. This chain connects TRBV28 to TRBJ1-2; D is ambiguous. Germline CDR1 is MDHEN and CDR2 is SYDVKM. The V and J ends lost 1 base and 5 bases respectively, with 8 bases between them. There are 13 residues in the CDR3.

The genes are TRBV28 and TRBJ2-1; D tentatively reads TRBD1 or TRBD2 (5 bases each). Trimming took 7 bases from V and 0 from J, leaving 19 bases between them. The germline gives CDR1 MDHEN, CDR2 SYDVKM. The CDR3 contains 17 residues. In DNA form, the CDR3 reads TGTGCCAGCACCCTCCAGGGAGAAGGCCCCTCCTACAATGAGCAGTTCTTC. This gives the protein CASTLQGEGPSYNEQFF.

The CDR3 coding sequence is TGCGCCAGCAGCCTGGCCGCGCATAGCAATGAGCAGTTCTTC. Encoded protein: CASSLAAHSNEQFF. The rearrangement joins TRBV5-1 to TRBJ2-1; D is unresolved. Germline lookup yields CDR1 SGHRS and CDR2 YFSETQ. The V end was cut by 4 bases, the J end by 6 bases, with 14 bases between. The CDR3 consists of 14 residues.

J is TRBJ2-1 and V is TRBV27; D remains ambiguous. Trimming stripped 6 bases from V and 15 bases from J, with 15 bases between. Germline CDR1 MNHEY, CDR2 SMNVEV (reference sequence). This CDR3 has 11 amino acids. Here the CDR3 reads CASSRGGVLFF. For the CDR3, the DNA is TGTGCCAGCAGCCGAGGTGGAGTGCTGTTCTTC.

The gene calls are TRBV29-1 and TRBJ2-3; D gene unclear. V was pared by 3 bases and J by 0 bases, with 4 bases between. The CDR3 is 12 amino acids. Germline-derived CDR1 and CDR2 are SQVTM and ANQGSEA. DNA of the CDR3: TGCAGCGTTGACGACAGCACAGATACGCAGTATTTT. Amino acid sequence: CSVDDSTDTQYF.

The rearrangement links TRBV27 to TRBJ2-3; 7 bases map to TRBD2. The CDR3 is 15 residues long. The trim removed 2 bases at V and 6 bases at J, leaving 8 bases unmatched. Germline CDR1 MNHEY, CDR2 SMNVEV (reference sequence). CDR3 amino acids: CASSLTAASGDTQYF. The CDR3 DNA reads TGTGCCAGCAGTTTAACCGCGGCTAGCGGTGATACGCAGTATTTT.

The chain has TRBV28 and TRBJ2-5; D tentatively reads TRBD1 or TRBD2 (5 bases each). Trimming removed 2 bases at V and 6 bases at J, with 13 bases between. This CDR3 has 14 residues. CDR1 is MDHEN and CDR2 is SYDVKM in the germline V gene. CDR3: CASSLPGGVKTQYF. CDR3 nucleotide sequence: TGTGCCAGCAGTTTACCTGGGGGTGTGAAGACCCAGTACTTC. Supplemented by reference TRBV28 and TRBJ2-5, the full variable domain reads DVKVTQSSRYLVKRTGEKVFLECVQDMDHENMFWYRQDPGLGLRLIYFSYDVKMKEKGDIPEGYSVSREKKERFSLILESASTNQTSMYLCASSLPGGVKTQYFGPGTRLLVL.

The chain joins TRBV28 to TRBJ2-5; D unclear. The CDR3 has 13 residues. V lost 6 bases and J 7 bases, leaving 15 bases between the germline ends. Per germline, CDR1 MDHEN and CDR2 SYDVKM. The CDR3 region is CASRQPGPGTQYF. Here the CDR3 DNA reads TGTGCCAGCAGACAACCGGGCCCAGGGACCCAGTACTTC.

The chain is built from TRBV7-2 and TRBJ2-7; TRBD1 might be the D (5 bases). The CDR3 length is 14 residues. CDR1 is SGHTA and CDR2 is FQGNSA in the germline V gene. V was cut by 5 bases and J by 4 bases, with 15 bases left in between. CDR3 bases: TGTGCCAGCAGCAGTAGACAGCTCTGGTACGAGCAGTACTTC. Its protein product is CASSSRQLWYEQYF.

The chain joins TRBV11-2 to TRBJ2-4; 8 bases map to TRBD2. The ends lost 5 bases at V and 15 bases at J; junction bases unmatched: 15. The CDR3 is 14 residues long. Germline CDR1 is SGHAT and CDR2 is FQNNGV. The CDR3 here is CASSRMQAGERPYF. Written as DNA, the CDR3 is TGTGCCAGCAGCCGCATGCAAGCGGGGGAACGACCGTACTTC.

The chain has TRBV28 and TRBJ2-7, with no clear D. Germline V CDR1 and CDR2: MDHEN, SYDVKM. Trimming shortened V by 2 bases and J by 0 bases, and 8 bases separated the two germline ends. This CDR3 is 14 amino acids long. CDR3 in DNA: TGTGCCAGCAGTTTACAAGGCTCCTCCTACGAGCAGTACTTC. This codes for CASSLQGSSYEQYF.